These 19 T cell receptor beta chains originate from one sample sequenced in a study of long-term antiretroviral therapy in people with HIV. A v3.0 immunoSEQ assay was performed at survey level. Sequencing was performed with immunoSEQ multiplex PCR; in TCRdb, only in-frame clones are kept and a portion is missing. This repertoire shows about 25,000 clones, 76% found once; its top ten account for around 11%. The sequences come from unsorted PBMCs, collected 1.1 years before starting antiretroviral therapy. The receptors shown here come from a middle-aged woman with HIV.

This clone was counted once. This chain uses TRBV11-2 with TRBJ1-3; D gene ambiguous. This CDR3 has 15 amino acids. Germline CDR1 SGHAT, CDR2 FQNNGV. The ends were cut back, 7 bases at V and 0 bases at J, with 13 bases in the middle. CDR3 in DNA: TGTGCCAGCACCCGGGGTAGTCCCTCTGGAAACACCATATATTTT. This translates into CASTRGSPSGNTIYF.

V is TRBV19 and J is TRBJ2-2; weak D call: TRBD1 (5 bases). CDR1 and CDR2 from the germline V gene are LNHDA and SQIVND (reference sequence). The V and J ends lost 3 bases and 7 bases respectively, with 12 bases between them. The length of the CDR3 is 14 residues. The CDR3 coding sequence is TGTGCCAGTAGTATTGGGCAGGGTAGCGGGGAGCTGTTTTTT. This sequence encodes CASSIGQGSGELFF.

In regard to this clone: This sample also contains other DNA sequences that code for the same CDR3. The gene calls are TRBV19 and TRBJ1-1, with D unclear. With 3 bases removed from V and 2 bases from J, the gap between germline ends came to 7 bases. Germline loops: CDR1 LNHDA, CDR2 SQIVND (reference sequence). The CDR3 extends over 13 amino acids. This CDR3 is CASSISLNTEAFF. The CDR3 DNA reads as TGTGCCAGTAGTATCTCCCTCAACACTGAAGCTTTCTTT.

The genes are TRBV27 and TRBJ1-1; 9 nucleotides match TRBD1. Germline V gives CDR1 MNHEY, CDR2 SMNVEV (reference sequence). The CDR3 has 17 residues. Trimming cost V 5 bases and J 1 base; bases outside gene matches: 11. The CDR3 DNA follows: TGTGCCAGCAGTCCTTGGACAGGGGAAGGCCCGAACACTGAAGCTTTCTTT. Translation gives CASSPWTGEGPNTEAFF.

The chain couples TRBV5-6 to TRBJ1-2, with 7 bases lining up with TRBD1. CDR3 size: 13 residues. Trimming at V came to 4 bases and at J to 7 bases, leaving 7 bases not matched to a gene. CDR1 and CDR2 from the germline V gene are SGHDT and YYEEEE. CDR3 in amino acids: CASSRGQEPGYTF. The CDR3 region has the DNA TGTGCCAGCAGCCGAGGACAGGAACCTGGCTACACCTTC.

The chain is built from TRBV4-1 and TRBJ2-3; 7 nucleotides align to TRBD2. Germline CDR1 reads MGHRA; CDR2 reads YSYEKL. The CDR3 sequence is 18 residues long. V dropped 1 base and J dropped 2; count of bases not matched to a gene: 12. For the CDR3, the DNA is TGCGCCAGCAGCCAAGCGATCGGGCGGGAGCGTGTCACAGATACGCAGTATTTT. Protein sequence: CASSQAIGRERVTDTQYF.

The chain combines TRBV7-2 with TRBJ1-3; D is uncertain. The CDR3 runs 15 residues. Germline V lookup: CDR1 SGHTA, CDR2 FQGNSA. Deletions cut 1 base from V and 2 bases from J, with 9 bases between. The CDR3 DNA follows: TGTGCCAGCAGCTTAGTTTGGGGTACTGGAAACACCATATATTTT. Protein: CASSLVWGTGNTIYF.

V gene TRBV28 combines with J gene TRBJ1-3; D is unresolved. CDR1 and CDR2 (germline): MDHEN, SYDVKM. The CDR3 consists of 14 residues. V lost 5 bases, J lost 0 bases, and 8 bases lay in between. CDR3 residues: CASSPGPSGNTIYF. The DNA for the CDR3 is TGTGCCAGCAGTCCCGGGCCCTCTGGAAACACCATATATTTT.

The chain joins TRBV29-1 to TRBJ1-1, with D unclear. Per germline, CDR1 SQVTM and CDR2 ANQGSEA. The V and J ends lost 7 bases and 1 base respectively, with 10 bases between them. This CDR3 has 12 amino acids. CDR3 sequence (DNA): TGCAGCGGCCTAGGAGAGAACACTGAAGCTTTCTTT. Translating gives CSGLGENTEAFF.

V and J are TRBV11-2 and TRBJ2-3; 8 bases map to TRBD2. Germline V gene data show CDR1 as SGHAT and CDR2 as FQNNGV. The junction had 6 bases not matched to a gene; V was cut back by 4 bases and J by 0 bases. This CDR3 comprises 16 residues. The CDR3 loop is CASSSGGGRSTDTQYF. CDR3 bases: TGTGCCAGCAGCTCCGGGGGGGGCAGAAGCACAGATACGCAGTATTTT. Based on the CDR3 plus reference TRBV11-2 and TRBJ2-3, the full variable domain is EAGVAQSPRYKIIEKRQSVAFWCNPISGHATLYWYQQILGQGPKLLIQFQNNGVVDDSQLPKDRFSAERLKGVDSTLKIQPAKLEDSAVYLCASSSGGGRSTDTQYFGPGTRLTVL.

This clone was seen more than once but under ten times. CDR3 DNA sequence: TGTGCCAGCAGTTTCCCGGGACTAGCGGACGAGCAGTACTTC. Protein: CASSFPGLADEQYF. The chain joins TRBV6-6 to TRBJ2-7; TRBD2 matches 11 bases. From germline, CDR1 is MNHNY and CDR2 SVGAGI (reference sequence). V dropped 4 bases and J dropped 5; count of bases not matched to a gene: 4. This CDR3 is 14 amino acids long.

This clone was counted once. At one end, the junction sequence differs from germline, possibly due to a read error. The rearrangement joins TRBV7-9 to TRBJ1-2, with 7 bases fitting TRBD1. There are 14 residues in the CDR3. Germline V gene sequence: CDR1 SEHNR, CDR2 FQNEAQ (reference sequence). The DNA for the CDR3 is TGTGTCAGCAGCGCAGGACAGGTGTGGATTAGCTACACCTTC. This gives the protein CVSSAGQVWISYTF. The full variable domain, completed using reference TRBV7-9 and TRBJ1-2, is DTGVSQNPRHKITKRGQNVTFRCDPISEHNRLYWYRQTLGQGPEFLTYFQNEAQLEKSRLLSDRFSAERPKGSFSTLEIQRTEQGDSAMYLCVSSAGQVWISYTFGSGTRLTVV.

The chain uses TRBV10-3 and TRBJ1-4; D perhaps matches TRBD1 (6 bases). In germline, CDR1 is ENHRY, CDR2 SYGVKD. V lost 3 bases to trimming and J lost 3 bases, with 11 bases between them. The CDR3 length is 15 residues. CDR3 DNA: TGTGCCATCAGTGACGCTACAGGGTCTAATGAAAAACTGTTTTTT. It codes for CAISDATGSNEKLFF.

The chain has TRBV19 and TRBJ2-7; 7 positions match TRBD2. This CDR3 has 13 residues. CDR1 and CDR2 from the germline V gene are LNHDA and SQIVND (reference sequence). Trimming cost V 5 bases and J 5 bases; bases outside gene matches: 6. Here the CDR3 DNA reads TGTGCCAGTAGTCGGGGAGGGGATAACGAGCAGTACTTC. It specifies CASSRGGDNEQYF.

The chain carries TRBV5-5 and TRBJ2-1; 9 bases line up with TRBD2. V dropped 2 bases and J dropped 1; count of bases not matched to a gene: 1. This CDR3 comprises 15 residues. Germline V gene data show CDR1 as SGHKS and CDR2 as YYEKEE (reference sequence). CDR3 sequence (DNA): TGTGCCAGCAGCTTACTAGCGGGTTCCTACAATGAGCAGTTCTTC. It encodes CASSLLAGSYNEQFF.

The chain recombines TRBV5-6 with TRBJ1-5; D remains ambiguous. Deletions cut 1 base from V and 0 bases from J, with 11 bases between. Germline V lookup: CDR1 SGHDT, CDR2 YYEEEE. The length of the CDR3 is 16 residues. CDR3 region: CASSLWTTPSNQPQHF. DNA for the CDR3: TGTGCCAGCAGCTTGTGGACGACTCCTAGCAATCAGCCCCAGCATTTT.

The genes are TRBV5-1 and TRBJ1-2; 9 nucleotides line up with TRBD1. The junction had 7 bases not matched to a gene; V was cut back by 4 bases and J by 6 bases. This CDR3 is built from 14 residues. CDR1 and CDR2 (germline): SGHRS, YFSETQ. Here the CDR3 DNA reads TGCGCCAGCAGCCAGGGACAGGGTTTCCATGGCTACACCTTC. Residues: CASSQGQGFHGYTF.

In nucleotides, the CDR3 is TGTGCCAGCAGCCTCACCGGCCCCCAAGAGACCCAGTACTTC. Its protein product is CASSLTGPQETQYF. J is TRBJ2-5 and V is TRBV5-4; D gene ambiguous. Germline-derived CDR1 and CDR2 are SGHNT and YYREEE (reference sequence). With 4 bases removed from V and 1 base from J, the gap between germline ends came to 11 bases. This CDR3 is 14 amino acids long.

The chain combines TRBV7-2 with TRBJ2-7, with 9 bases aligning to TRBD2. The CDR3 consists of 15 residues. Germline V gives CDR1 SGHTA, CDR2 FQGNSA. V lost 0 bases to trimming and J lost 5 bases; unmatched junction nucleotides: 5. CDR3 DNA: TGTGCCAGCAGCTTAGCGTGGACTAGCGACCACGAGCAGTACTTC. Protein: CASSLAWTSDHEQYF.